This TCR beta chain was sequenced during a study of cytomegalovirus exposure and HLA in healthy donors (dated by TCRdb to 2015 to 2018). About the full investigation: An earlier analysis of 587 of the donors reported roughly 300 Gb of sequence data and some 120 million unique TCR beta sequences from around 200 million T cells. Roughly 300 gigabases of sequencing data and roughly 90 million unique TCR sequences were included in an early release covering roughly 600 HLA-typed donors. Of the roughly 400 genotyped donors, approximately 83% fell in the genetic ancestry cluster associated with self-reported Caucasian donors. The study aimed to test whether signatures of past pathogen exposure could be identified by cataloging public T cell receptors. The study profiled the T cell repertoires of more than 500 subjects by immunosequencing and related them to cytomegalovirus serostatus. A separate validation cohort of 100 to 150 different subjects was used in addition to the roughly 700-subject first cohort. High-throughput TCR immunosequencing, statistical association of individual TCRs with disease status, and machine learning were combined to predict cytomegalovirus infection status. A later analysis re-examined previously published TCR beta repertoires from 500 to 700 donors and added high-resolution HLA genotyping to investigate patterns of TCR occurrence. Rather than using new phenotypic data, the later analysis identified candidate immune exposures from TCR beta sequences and from how often those sequences occurred across donors. An earlier analysis of around 580 of the donors used high-throughput TCR beta sequencing to judge whether each TCR beta V gene segment behaved as functional or pseudogenic. Donor age, sex, ethnicity and CMV serostatus were compiled alongside the repertoire data. A later genetic analysis took genome-wide SNP genotypes for about three fifths of the roughly 670 donors and used that subset as a discovery cohort. All discovery cohort repertoires had been generated on a single sequencing platform. HLA typing covered class I and class II loci at four-digit resolution. Typing coverage varied by locus: roughly 620-640 donors for A, B, C, DRB1 and DQB1; around 560 for DQA1; 606 for DPA1; around 450 for DPB1. Because of strong linkage in the cohort, roughly five DR-DQ haplotypes were treated as single units for association and clustering. Across some 400 genotyped donors of the cohort, an average of roughly 250,000 unique TCR beta nucleotide sequences per donor were sequenced, and roughly a sixth of those sequences were non-productive. What the study reported, not specific to this receptor: A later analysis found that HLA-associated TCR beta chains were more clonally expanded and had lower generation probabilities than equally common non-associated chains. It was suggested by the authors that the approach could potentially be generalized to other disease states and immunological phenotypes. In a later genetic analysis, a missense DCLRE1C variant was associated with V-gene and J-gene trimming of TCR beta chains, and the association was replicated in an independent cohort. At a false discovery rate of 0.05, a later analysis linked fewer than 20,000 TCR beta sequences to specific HLA alleles. Only TCR beta chains were sequenced in this cohort, and the absence of alpha or paired-chain data limited detectable features. Across donors, most TCR sequences were observed very rarely, whereas some public TCRs were present in many individuals. Strong co-occurrence of HLA alleles, especially DR and DQ, made assigning TCR associations to individual alleles difficult. The sequencing pipeline was judged likely to have produced a cluster of highly shared sequence variants as a technical artifact. According to a later analysis, most CMV-associated TCR beta chains appeared to be HLA-restricted, and the HLA associations seemed to be driven largely by CMV exposure. A later analysis reported that several top co-occurrence clusters appeared linked to parvovirus B19, influenza, CMV and Epstein-Barr virus. The only immune exposure information available for the cohort was CMV serostatus. Linkage disequilibrium might explain the correlated functional status among segregating V segments, but an unknown experimental factor could not be ruled out. A further reported finding was that TCR beta sequences accurately predicted the HLA-A and HLA-B alleles for most subjects in the first cohort. The study gave a list of about 160 TCR beta chains associated with cytomegalovirus. Sequencing depth was assumed to be roughly uniform across donors in the presence/absence analyses, though that assumption may not hold. Because some donors lacked HLA typing at each locus, the association tests relied only on the typed subset. Because counts were too low, roughly 17 rarely observed V segments, including chromosome 9 orphons, were left out of the earlier analysis of 587 of the donors. Compared with the approximately 710-donor mean, donors in an Asian-associated ancestry cluster had fewer N-insertions in productive TCRs, according to a later genetic analysis. Some IMGT-functional V segments, including TRBV6-2 and TRBV6-3, could not be distinguished by the 87-base-pair reads and were therefore excluded. A later analysis found that TCR association rates varied across HLA loci, with DRB1 alleles showing the most associated TCRs and HLA-C alleles the fewest. Broadly in line with IMGT annotations, most TCR beta V segments showed up in productive rearrangements about 87% or about 30% of the time in an earlier analysis of several hundred of the donors. Cytomegalovirus status was reported to be diagnosed by the classifier with high specificity and sensitivity in both the original and validation cohorts. A few of the identified cytomegalovirus-associated TCR beta chains were confirmed in vitro to be specific for cytomegalovirus antigens.

The sample holds a few counts of this clone. Its cognate antigen has yet to be identified. No base-level quality is on record; no much larger clone is a single base apart. The cohort comprised 550 to 700 healthy bone marrow donors. At the time of sampling, every cohort member was nominally healthy, though immune exposures that went unrecorded were likely present. The donor was CMV seropositive and belonged to the group of over 250 seropositive cohort members. A peripheral blood sample was provided by each donor, and peripheral blood mononuclear cells were used for TCR beta sequencing. The Qiagen DNeasy Blood Extraction Kit was used to extract genomic DNA from the blood cell samples. Libraries were built with the immunoSEQ multiplex PCR assay. A mixture of 60 forward primers for TCR Vbeta segments and 13 reverse primers for TCR Jbeta segments was used in the multiplex PCR. The CDR3 region of rearranged TCR beta genes was amplified from genomic DNA with a multiplex PCR assay. Amplified TCR beta libraries were sequenced as 87-base-pair reads on the Illumina HiSeq System. On the authors' methods: Across the 700 or so repertoires, a later analysis counted about 81 million unique TCR beta chains, roughly 11 million of which were shared by at least two donors. A nearest-neighbor algorithm error-corrected the raw reads and collapsed the reads into unique sequences, merging closely related sequences to remove PCR and sequencing errors. CDR3 sequences were aligned to IMGT reference sequences to assign V, D and J gene segments. For a sequence to be retained, at least a six-nucleotide match to both a V gene segment and a J gene segment was required. A rearrangement counted as productive if the CDR3 had no stop codons and remained in frame with V and J, and every other rearrangement counted as non-productive. CDR3 was defined according to IMGT convention as the region running from the second conserved V-encoded cysteine to the conserved J-encoded phenylalanine. The earlier analysis of 450 to 750 of the donors excluded any sequence lacking an unambiguous match to a single V gene segment. An earlier analysis of 500 to 700 of the donors classified V segments as functional when productive rearrangements were above 56.7% and as segregating when the standard deviation between donors was above 5%. A statistical classification framework was built for diagnosing cytomegalovirus status from the catalog of TCR beta chain sequences. In a later analysis, V and J genes were assigned by comparing TCR nucleotide sequences against IMGT/GENE-DB human TR gene sequences. In a later analysis, CDR3 sequences and most-parsimonious VDJ recombination scenarios were assigned using the TCRdist pipeline. In a later analysis, each TCR beta chain was defined by its CDR3 amino acid sequence together with its V-gene family, and reads without a unique V-gene family were excluded. As a way to deal with suspected cross-contamination and a sequencing artifact, a later analysis dropped 450 to 600 nucleotide sequences that were highly shared and had low generation probability. In a later analysis, a clonal expansion index for each public chain was calculated from normalized within-repertoire ranks of inferred template counts. In a later analysis, generation probabilities were computed with a VDJ recombination model fitted to out-of-frame rearrangements, and the resulting probabilities were checked against IGoR. In a later analysis, hypergeometric tests were used to score TCR-TCR, TCR-HLA and TCR-CMV co-occurrence, with a repertoire-size bias correction applied to TCR pairs. A later analysis estimated false discovery rates by permuting HLA or CMV assignments 20 times. A later analysis grouped co-occurring TCRs with DBSCAN, adding TCRdist sequence similarity when clustering within HLA-allele-positive subsets. Repertoires with fewer than 30,000 or more than 120,000 public chains were left out of co-occurrence clustering, as were five repertoires with anomalous nucleotide sharing. The table was pulled from immuneACCESS by TCRdb, which kept in-frame rearrangements only. Such tables lose some clones; where checked, under half of the loss comes from unresolved V genes, and the rest has no known cause. V, J and clone size are taken as reported in that table, and D and trimming were inferred from the DNA itself. The sample data list 240,000 or so clones, and roughly 87% of these were observed just once. The ten largest clones represent roughly 5% of the sample.

V loses 3 bases of germline sequence and J loses 4 bases, and the interval between the two ends is 8 bases. Measured from the cysteine to the phenylalanine, the CDR3 is 13 residues long. Only the CDR3 portion is preserved as DNA: 39 bases, with reading frame beginning at the first base. According to the germline V gene (reference sequence), CDR1 reads MNHEY and CDR2 reads SMNVEV. The sequenced material came from PBMCs. The receptor's source is a woman aged 35 to 49 in good health and CMV-seropositive. This chain joins TRBV27 to TRBJ2-3; D gene: possibly TRBD1, on 6 matching bases. The CDR3 protein is CASSFQGPDTQYF. The sequence in DNA is TGTGCCAGCAGTTTCCAGGGGCCAGATACGCAGTATTTT.